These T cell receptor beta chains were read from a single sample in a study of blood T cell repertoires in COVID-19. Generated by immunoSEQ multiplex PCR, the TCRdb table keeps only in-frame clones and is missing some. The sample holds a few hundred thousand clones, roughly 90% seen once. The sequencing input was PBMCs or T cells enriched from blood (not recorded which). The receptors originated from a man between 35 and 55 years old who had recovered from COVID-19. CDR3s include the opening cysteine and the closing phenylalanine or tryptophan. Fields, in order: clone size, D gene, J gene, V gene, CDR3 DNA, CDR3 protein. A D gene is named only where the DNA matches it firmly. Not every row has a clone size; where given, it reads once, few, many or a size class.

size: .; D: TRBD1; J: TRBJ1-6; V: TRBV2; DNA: TGTGCCAGCGGACAGGCTAATTCACCCCTCCACTTT; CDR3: CASGQANSPLHF
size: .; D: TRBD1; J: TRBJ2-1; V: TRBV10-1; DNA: TGCGCCAGCAGTGACCCGGACAGGGGTCTCAATGAGCAGTTCTTC; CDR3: CASSDPDRGLNEQFF
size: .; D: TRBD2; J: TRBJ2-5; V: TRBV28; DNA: TGTGCCAGCAGTTCCCCGGGACTACCTATAGAGGGTTCTGAGACCCAGTACTTC; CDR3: CASSSPGLPIEGSETQYF
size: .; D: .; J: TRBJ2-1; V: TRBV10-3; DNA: TGTGCCATCAGTGAGTCGAGGCCACCGGAGATCTCCTACAATGAGCAGTTCTTC; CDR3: CAISESRPPEISYNEQFF
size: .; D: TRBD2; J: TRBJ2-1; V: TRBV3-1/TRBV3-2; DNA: TGTGCCAGCAGCCAAGATAGCAGACTAGCGGGGGGGTCGAGGGAGCAGTTCTTC; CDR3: CASSQDSRLAGGSREQFF
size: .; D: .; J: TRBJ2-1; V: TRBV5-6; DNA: TGTGCCAGCAGCTCCTGGGTCGAGCGGAAAATCTACAATGAGCAGTTCTTC; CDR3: CASSSWVERKIYNEQFF
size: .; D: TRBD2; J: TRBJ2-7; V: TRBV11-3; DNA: TGTGCCAGCAGCTTAGAGCGTCGGGGAGCGGGGATTAGCTACGAGCAGTACTTC; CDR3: CASSLERRGAGISYEQYF
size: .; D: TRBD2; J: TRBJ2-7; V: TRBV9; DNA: TGTGCCAGCAGCGTGGGCGGGGGAACCTACGAGCAGTACTTC; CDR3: CASSVGGGTYEQYF
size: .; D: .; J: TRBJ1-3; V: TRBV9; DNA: TGTGCCAGCTCAAAAGCAGGGGCTGGAAACACCATATATTTT; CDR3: CASSKAGAGNTIYF
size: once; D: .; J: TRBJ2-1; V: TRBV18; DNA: TGTGCCAGCTCAGAACTAGCCAATGAGCAGTTCTTC; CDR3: CASSELANEQFF
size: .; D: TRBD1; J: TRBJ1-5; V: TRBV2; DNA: TGTGCCAGCAGAGAGACAGGGGCTAGCAATCAGCCCCAGCATTTT; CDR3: CASRETGASNQPQHF
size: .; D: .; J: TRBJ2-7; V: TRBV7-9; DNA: TGTGCCAGCAGCTTTAGCTGGGGGGAGTACTACGAGCAGTACTTC; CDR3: CASSFSWGEYYEQYF
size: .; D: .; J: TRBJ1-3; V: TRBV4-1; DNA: TGCGCCAGCAGCCAGCCGACACCGGCTGCTGGAAACACCATATATTTT; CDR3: CASSQPTPAAGNTIYF
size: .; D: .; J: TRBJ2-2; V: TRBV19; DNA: TGTGCCAGTAGTACATTGGTTTCGGGCACCGGGGAGCTGTTTTTT; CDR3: CASSTLVSGTGELFF
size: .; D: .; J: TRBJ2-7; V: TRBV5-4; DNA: TGTGCCAGCAGCTTGGCCGGGGTTTCTTACGAGCAGTACTTC; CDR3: CASSLAGVSYEQYF
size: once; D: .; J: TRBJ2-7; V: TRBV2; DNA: TGTGCCAGCAGTGATCGTCGGGGCGGGAGGCGGGACAGTCAGGTATACGAGCAGTACTTC; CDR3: CASSDRRGGRRDSQVYEQYF
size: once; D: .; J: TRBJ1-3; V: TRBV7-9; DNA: TGTGCCGGCCAAGATTACTACTCTGGAAACACCATATATTTT; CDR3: CAGQDYYSGNTIYF
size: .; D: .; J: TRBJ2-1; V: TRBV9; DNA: TGTGCCAGCAGCGACCGGTACAGGGCTGGTGAGCAGTTCTTC; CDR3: CASSDRYRAGEQFF
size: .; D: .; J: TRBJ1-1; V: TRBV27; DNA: TGTGCCAGCAGTTTAGGGCGAGTGCTGAACACTGAAGCTTTCTTT; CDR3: CASSLGRVLNTEAFF
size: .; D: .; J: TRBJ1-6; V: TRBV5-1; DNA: TGCGCCAGCAGCTTGGGACGGGATCCACCGCCAATACCCCTCCACTTT; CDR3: CASSLGRDPPPIPLHF
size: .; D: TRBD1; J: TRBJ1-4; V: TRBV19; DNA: TGTGCCACCATGGACAGGGGGCTAGAAAAACTGTTTTTT; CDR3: CATMDRGLEKLFF
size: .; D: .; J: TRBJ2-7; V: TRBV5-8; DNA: TGTGCCAGCAGCTTGGTGGCGAGGCGCCACGAGCAGTACTTC; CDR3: CASSLVARRHEQYF
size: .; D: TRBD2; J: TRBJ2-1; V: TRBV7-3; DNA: TGTGCCAGCAGCTTAATTTTAGCGGGGGTCAATGAGCAGTTCTTC; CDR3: CASSLILAGVNEQFF
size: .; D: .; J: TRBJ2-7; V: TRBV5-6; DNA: TGTGCCAGCAGCTTGCGACTTACTTTCTACGAGCAGTACTTC; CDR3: CASSLRLTFYEQYF
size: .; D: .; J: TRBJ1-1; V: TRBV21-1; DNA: TGTGCCAGCAGCCCCCCCATGACAGGCACTGAAGCTTTCTTT; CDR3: CASSPPMTGTEAFF
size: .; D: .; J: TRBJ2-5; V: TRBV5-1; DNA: TGCGCCAGCAGCCTGGGACGGGTTCTAGAGACCCAGTACTTC; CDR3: CASSLGRVLETQYF
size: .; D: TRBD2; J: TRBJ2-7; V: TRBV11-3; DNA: TGTGCCAGCAGCCGAACGGGGGGAGACGAGCAGTACTTC; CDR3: CASSRTGGDEQYF
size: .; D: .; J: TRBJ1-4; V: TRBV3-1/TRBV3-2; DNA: TGTGCCAGCAGCCTTTTCGGTACAGCCTATGGTGGTGAAAAACTGTTTTTT; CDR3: CASSLFGTAYGGEKLFF
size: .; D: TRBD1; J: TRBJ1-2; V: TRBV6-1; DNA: TGTGCCAGCAGTGAAGTGGTAGGGGGCTTGTTCTATGGCTACACCTTC; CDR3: CASSEVVGGLFYGYTF
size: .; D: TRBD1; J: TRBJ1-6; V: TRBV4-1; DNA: TGCGCCAGCAGCCAAGATCGGACAGGGGTGAATTCACCCCTCCACTTT; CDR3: CASSQDRTGVNSPLHF
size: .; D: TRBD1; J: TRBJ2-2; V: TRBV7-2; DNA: TGTGCCAGCAGCCTCCAGGGGGCCACCGGGGAGCTGTTTTTT; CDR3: CASSLQGATGELFF
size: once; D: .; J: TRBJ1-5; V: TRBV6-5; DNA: TGTGCCAGCAGTCCGGCCGGGGATAGCAATCAGCCCCAGCATTTT; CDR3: CASSPAGDSNQPQHF
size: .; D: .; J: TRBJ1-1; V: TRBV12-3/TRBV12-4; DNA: TGTGCCAGCAGTCTTAGTGGCACTGAAGCTTTCTTT; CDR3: CASSLSGTEAFF
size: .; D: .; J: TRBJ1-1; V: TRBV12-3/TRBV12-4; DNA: TGTGCCAGCACCACTGTGGGGAGGACTGAAGCTTTCTTT; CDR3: CASTTVGRTEAFF
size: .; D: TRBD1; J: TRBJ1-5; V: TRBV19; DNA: TGTGCCACCAAGGATCGGGACAGTGTAAATCAGCCCCAGCATTTT; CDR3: CATKDRDSVNQPQHF
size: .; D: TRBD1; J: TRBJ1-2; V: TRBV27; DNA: TGTGCCAGCAGTTTAAGGGGGCAGAGCTATGGCTACACCTTC; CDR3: CASSLRGQSYGYTF
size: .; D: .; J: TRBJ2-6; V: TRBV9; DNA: TGTGCCAGCAGCCCCCGTATGATGCAGGGACACTCTGGGGCCAACGTCCTGACTTTC; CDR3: CASSPRMMQGHSGANVLTF
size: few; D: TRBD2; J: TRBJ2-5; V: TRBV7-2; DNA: TGTGCCAGCAGCGTCGAAGCGGGATTTGGAGAGACCCAGTACTTC; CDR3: CASSVEAGFGETQYF
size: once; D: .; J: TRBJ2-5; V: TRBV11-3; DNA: TGTGCCAGCAGCTTAGGCCACCGGGAGACCCAGTACTTC; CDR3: CASSLGHRETQYF
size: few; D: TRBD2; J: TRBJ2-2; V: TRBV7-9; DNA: TGTGCCAGCAGCTTATTAGCGGGGGCCTACACCGGGGAGCTGTTTTTT; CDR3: CASSLLAGAYTGELFF
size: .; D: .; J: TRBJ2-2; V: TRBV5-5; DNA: TGTGCCAGCAGCTTGGCCTTGGGCGGGTCCGGGGAGCTGTTTTTT; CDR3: CASSLALGGSGELFF
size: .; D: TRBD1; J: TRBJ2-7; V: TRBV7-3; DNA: TGTGCCAGCAGCCCGGACAGGAGCTCCTACGAGCAGTACTTC; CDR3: CASSPDRSSYEQYF
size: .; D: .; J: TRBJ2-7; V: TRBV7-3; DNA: TGTGCCAGCAGCCGGGACTCGGGGTTCTTCGAGCAGTACTTC; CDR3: CASSRDSGFFEQYF
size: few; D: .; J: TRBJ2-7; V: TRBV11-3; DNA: TGTGCCAGCAGCCGAGGGGGTTCCAACTACGAGCAGTACTTC; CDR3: CASSRGGSNYEQYF
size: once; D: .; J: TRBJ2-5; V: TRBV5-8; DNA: TGTGCCAGCAGCCGAAAGGTCGGGGGATTCGGTGAGACCCAGTACTTC; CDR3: CASSRKVGGFGETQYF
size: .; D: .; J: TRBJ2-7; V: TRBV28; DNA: TGTGCCAGCACCTTGTCCTCGGGGGTTAAGTACGAGCAGTACTTC; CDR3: CASTLSSGVKYEQYF
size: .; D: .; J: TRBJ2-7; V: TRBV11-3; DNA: TGTGCCAGCAGTCACCCGCAGACGACAGGCCACTCCTACGAGCAGTACTTC; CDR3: CASSHPQTTGHSYEQYF
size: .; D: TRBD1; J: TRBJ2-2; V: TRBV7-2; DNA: TGTGCCAGCAGCTTGGACAGGTTAAACACCGGGGAGCTGTTTTTT; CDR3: CASSLDRLNTGELFF
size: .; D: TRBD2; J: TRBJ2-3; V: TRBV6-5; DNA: TGTGCCAGCAGTTTCGGACTAGCGGGGCCCTCAGATACGCAGTATTTT; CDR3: CASSFGLAGPSDTQYF
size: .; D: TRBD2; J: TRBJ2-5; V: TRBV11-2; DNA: TGTGCCAGCAGCCACTGGGGACTAGCGGGAGCCTCTCAAGAGACCCAGTACTTC; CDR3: CASSHWGLAGASQETQYF
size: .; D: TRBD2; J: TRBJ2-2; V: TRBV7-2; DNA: TGTGCCAGCAGCCCTGGAGCGGGAACCACCGGGGAGCTGTTTTTT; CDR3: CASSPGAGTTGELFF
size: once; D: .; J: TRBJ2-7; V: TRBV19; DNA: TGTGCCAGTAGTATCCAGACAGGATCCTACGAGCAGTACTTC; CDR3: CASSIQTGSYEQYF
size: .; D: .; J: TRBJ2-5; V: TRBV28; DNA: TGTGCCAGCAGTTTGAGTTTCCCCCAAGAGACCCAGTACTTC; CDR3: CASSLSFPQETQYF
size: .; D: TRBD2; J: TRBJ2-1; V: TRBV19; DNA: TGTGCCAGTAGCTATGGACTAGCGGGTATACTTAACAATGAGCAGTTCTTC; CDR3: CASSYGLAGILNNEQFF
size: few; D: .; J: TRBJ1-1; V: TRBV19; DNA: TGTGCCAGTACCTACGACAGCATAAACACTGAAGCTTTCTTT; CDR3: CASTYDSINTEAFF
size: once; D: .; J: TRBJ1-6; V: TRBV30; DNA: TGTGCCTGGAGTGTACAACCCCTTTTCGTCTATAATTCACCCCTCCACTTT; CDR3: CAWSVQPLFVYNSPLHF
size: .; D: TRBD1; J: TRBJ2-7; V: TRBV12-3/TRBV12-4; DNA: TGTGCCAGCAGTTTATTAGGTATGGGGACAGGGTCCTTC; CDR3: CASSLLGMGTGSF
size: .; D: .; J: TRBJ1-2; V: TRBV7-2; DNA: TGTGCCAGCAGCTTCGACAGACAGAACACTAACTATGGCTACACCTTC; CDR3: CASSFDRQNTNYGYTF
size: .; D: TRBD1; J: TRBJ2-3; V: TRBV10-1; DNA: TGCGCCAGCACCGGGACAGGGAGCACAGATACGCAGTATTTT; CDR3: CASTGTGSTDTQYF